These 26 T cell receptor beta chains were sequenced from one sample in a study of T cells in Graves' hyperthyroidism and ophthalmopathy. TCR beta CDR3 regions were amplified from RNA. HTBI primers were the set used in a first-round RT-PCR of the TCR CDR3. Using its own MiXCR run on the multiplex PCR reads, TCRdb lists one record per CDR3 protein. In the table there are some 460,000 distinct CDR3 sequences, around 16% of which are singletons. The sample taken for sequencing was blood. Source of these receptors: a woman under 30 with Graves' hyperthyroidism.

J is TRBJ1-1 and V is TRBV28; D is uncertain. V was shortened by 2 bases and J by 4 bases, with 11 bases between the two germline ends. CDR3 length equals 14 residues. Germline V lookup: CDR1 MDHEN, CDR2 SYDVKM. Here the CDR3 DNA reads TGTGCCAGCAGTTTAGATCCCACTTTCACTGAAGCTTTCTTT. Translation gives CASSLDPTFTEAFF.

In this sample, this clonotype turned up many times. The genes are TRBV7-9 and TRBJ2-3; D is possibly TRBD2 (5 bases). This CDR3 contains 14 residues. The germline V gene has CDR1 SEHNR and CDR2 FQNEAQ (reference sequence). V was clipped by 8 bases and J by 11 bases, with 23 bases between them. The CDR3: CASLFDGKMREQYF. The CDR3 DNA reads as TGTGCCAGCTTGTTTGACGGGAAGATGCGTGAGCAGTATTTT. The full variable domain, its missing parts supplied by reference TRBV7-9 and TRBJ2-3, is DTGVSQNPRHKITKRGQNVTFRCDPISEHNRLYWYRQTLGQGPEFLTYFQNEAQLEKSRLLSDRFSAERPKGSFSTLEIQRTEQGDSAMYLCASLFDGKMREQYFGPGTRLTVL.

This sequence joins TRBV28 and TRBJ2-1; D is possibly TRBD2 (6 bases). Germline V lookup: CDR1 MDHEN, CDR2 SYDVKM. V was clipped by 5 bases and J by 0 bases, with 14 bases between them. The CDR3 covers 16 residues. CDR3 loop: CASSAAGGFSYNEQFF. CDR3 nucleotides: TGTGCCAGCAGTGCGGCTGGGGGGTTCTCCTACAATGAGCAGTTCTTC.

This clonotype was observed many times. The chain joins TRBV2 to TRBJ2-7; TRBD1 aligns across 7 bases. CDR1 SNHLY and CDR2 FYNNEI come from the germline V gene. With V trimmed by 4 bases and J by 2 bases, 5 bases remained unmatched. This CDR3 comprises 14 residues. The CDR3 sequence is CASSVGQRTYEQYF. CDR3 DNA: TGTGCCAGCAGTGTGGGACAGAGAACCTACGAGCAGTACTTC.

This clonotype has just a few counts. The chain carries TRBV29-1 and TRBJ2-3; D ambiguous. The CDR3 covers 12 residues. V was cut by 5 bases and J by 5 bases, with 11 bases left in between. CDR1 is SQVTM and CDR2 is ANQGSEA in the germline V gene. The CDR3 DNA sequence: TGCAGCGTTAAGGGAAGGGAAGATACGCAGTATTTT. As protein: CSVKGREDTQYF.

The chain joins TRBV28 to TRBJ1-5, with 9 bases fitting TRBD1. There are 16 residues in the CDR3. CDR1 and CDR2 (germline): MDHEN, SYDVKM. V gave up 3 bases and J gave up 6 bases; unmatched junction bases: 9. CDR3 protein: CASSFDRGWISQPQHF. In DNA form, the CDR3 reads TGTGCCAGCAGTTTCGACAGGGGGTGGATAAGTCAGCCCCAGCATTTT.

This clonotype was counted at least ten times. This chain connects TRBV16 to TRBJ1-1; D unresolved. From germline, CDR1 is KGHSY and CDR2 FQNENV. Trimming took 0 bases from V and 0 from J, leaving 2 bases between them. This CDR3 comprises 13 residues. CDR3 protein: CASSQSLNTEAFF. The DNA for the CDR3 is TGTGCCAGCAGCCAATCACTGAACACTGAAGCTTTCTTT.

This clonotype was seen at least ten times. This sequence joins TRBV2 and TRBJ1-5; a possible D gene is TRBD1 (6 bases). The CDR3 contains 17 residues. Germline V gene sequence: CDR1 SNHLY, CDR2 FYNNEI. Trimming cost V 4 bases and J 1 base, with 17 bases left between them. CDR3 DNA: TGTGCCAGCAGTGGTCCGAGGGGGACCATCAGCAATCAGCCCCAGCATTTT. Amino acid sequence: CASSGPRGTISNQPQHF.

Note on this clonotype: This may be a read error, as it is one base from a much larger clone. CDR3 protein: CASSLGGVALLNEQFF. The CDR3 DNA follows: TGTGCCAGCAGTTTAGGCGGGGTTGCTCTCCTCAATGAGCAGTTCTTC. The V and J genes are TRBV28 and TRBJ2-1, with TRBD2 as a possible D gene (6 bases). Trimming left V 2 bases short and J 6 bases short, with 17 bases between. CDR3 size: 16 residues. Germline CDR1 MDHEN, CDR2 SYDVKM.

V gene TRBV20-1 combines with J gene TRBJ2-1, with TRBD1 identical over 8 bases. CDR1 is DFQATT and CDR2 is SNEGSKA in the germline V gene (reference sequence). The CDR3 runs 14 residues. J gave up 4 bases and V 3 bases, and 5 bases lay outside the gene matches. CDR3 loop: CSASLNRGYNEQFF. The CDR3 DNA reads TGCAGTGCTAGCCTAAACAGGGGGTACAATGAGCAGTTCTTC.

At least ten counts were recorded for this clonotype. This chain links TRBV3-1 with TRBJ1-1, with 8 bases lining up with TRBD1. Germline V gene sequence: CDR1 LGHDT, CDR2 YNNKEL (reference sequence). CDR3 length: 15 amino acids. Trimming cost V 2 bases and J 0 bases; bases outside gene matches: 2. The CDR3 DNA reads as TGTGCCAGCAGCCAACGGGACAGGATGAACACTGAAGCTTTCTTT. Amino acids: CASSQRDRMNTEAFF.

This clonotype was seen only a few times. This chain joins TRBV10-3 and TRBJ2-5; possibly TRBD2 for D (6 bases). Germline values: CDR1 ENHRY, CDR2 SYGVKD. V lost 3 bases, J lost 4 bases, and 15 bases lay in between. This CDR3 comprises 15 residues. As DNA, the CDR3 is TGTGCCATCAGTGAATCGGGACTCCCGACAGAGACCCAGTACTTC. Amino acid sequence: CAISESGLPTETQYF.

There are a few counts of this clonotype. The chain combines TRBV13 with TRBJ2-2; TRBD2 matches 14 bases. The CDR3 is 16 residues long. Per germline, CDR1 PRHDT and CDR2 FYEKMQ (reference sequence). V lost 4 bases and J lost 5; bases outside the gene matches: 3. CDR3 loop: CASSSGLAGVTGELFF. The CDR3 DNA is TGTGCCAGCAGCTCGGGACTAGCGGGAGTAACCGGGGAGCTGTTTTTT.

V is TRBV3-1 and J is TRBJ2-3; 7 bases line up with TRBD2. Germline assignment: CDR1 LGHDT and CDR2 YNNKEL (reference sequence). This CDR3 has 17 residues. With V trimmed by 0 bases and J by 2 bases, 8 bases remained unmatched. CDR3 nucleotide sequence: TGTGCCAGCAGCCAAGATAGCGGGCGCCGATTCACAGATACGCAGTATTTT. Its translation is CASSQDSGRRFTDTQYF.

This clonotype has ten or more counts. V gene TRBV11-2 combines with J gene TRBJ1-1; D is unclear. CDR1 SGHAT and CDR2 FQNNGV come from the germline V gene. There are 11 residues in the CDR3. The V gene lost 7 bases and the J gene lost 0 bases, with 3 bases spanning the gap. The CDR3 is CASTMNTEAFF. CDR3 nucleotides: TGTGCCAGCACCATGAACACTGAAGCTTTCTTT. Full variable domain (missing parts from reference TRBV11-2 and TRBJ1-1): EAGVAQSPRYKIIEKRQSVAFWCNPISGHATLYWYQQILGQGPKLLIQFQNNGVVDDSQLPKDRFSAERLKGVDSTLKIQPAKLEDSAVYLCASTMNTEAFFGQGTRLTVV.

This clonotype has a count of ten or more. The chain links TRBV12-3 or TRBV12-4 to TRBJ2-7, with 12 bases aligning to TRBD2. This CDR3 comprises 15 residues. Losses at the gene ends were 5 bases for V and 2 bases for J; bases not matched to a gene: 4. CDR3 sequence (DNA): TGTGCCAGCAGTATTACTAGCGGGAGGACCTACGAGCAGTACTTC. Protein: CASSITSGRTYEQYF.

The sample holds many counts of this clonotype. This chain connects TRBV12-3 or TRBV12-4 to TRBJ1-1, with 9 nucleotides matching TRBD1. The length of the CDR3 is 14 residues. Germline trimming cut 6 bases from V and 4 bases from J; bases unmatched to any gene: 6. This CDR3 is CASRGQGGVTEAFF. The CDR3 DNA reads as TGTGCCAGCAGGGGACAGGGAGGGGTCACTGAAGCTTTCTTT.

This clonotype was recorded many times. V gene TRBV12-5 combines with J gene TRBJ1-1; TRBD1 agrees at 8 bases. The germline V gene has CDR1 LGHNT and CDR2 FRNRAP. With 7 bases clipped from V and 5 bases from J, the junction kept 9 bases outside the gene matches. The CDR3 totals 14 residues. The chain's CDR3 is CASVGGQGGTEAFF. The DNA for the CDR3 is TGTGCTAGTGTCGGAGGACAGGGAGGGACTGAAGCTTTCTTT.

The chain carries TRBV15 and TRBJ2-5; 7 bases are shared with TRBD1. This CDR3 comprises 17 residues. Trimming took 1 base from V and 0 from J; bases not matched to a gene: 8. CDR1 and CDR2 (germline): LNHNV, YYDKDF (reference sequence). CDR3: CATSRVFTGDYQETQYF. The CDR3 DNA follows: TGTGCCACCAGCAGAGTTTTTACAGGGGATTACCAAGAGACCCAGTACTTC.

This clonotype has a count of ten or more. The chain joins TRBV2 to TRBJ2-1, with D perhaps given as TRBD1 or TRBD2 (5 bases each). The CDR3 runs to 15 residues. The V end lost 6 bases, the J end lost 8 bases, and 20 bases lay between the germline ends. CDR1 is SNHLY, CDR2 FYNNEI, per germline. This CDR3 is CASSAVGDRGHEQFF. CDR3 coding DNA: TGTGCCAGCAGCGCTGTCGGGGATAGGGGCCATGAGCAGTTCTTC.

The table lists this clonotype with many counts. In nucleotides, the CDR3 is TGTGCCAGCAGTGCCCAAGGAACGGGCACTGAAGCTTTCTTT. It encodes CASSAQGTGTEAFF. The chain couples TRBV27 to TRBJ1-1; no clear D. CDR3 length: 14 residues. V was clipped by 5 bases and J by 4 bases, with 14 bases between them. CDR1 and CDR2 (germline): MNHEY, SMNVEV (reference sequence).

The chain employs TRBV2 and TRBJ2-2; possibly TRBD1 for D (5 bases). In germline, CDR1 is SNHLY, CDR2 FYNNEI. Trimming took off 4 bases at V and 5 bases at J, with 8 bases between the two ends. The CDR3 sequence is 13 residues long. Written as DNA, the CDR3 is TGTGCCAGCAGTGCCCAGGGTACCGGGGAGCTGTTTTTT. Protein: CASSAQGTGELFF.

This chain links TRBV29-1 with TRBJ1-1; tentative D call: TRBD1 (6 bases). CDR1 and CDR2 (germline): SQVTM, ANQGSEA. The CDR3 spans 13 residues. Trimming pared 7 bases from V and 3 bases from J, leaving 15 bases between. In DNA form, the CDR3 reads TGCAGCGCCTCACAGGGCGTCGACACTGAAGCTTTCTTT. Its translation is CSASQGVDTEAFF.

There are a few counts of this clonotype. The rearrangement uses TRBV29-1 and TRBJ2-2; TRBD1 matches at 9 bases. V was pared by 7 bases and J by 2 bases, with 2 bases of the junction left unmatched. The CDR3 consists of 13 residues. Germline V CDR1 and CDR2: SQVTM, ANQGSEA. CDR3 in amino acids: CSGGQGNTGELFF. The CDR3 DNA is TGCAGCGGGGGACAGGGTAACACCGGGGAGCTGTTTTTT.

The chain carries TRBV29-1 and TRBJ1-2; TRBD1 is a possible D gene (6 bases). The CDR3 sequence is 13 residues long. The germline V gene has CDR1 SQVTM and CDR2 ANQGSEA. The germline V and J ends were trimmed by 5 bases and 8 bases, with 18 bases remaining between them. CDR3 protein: CSVRETGPAGYTF. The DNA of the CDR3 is TGCAGCGTTCGAGAGACAGGCCCGGCAGGCTACACCTTC.

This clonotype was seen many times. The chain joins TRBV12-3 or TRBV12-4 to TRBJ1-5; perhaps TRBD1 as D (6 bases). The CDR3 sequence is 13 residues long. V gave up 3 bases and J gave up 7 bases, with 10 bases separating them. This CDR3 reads CASSLGAVQPQHF. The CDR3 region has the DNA TGTGCCAGCAGTTTGGGGGCCGTACAGCCCCAGCATTTT.